Below, 3 T cell receptor beta chains from the same sample are listed, as sequenced in a study of cytomegalovirus exposure and HLA in healthy donors. Primers: 60 Vbeta forward and 13 Jbeta reverse. The method was immunoSEQ multiplex PCR; TCRdb's version includes in-frame clones alone and lacks a portion of them. This repertoire includes under 65,000 clones. Sequencing was done on a sample of PBMCs. These receptors came from a woman aged 40 to 55 in good health and CMV-seronegative.

V and J are TRBV30 and TRBJ1-4; 12 positions agree with TRBD1. Germline trimming cut 5 bases from V and 2 bases from J; bases unmatched to any gene: 3. CDR1 GTSNPN and CDR2 SVGIG come from the germline V gene (reference sequence). CDR3 length: 15 residues. The CDR3, as DNA: TGTGCCTGGGGGACAGGGGGCAATACTAATGAAAAACTGTTTTTT. Translated: CAWGTGGNTNEKLFF.

The J gene is TRBJ1-1, the V gene TRBV6-6; 7 bases fit TRBD1. Per germline, CDR1 MNHNY and CDR2 SVGAGI (reference sequence). The CDR3 is 15 residues long. V dropped 2 bases and J dropped 1; count of bases not matched to a gene: 4. CDR3 amino acids: CASSYRQGPNTEAFF. In DNA form, the CDR3 reads TGTGCCAGCAGTTACCGACAGGGCCCGAACACTGAAGCTTTCTTT.

The chain has TRBV28 and TRBJ1-2; D perhaps matches TRBD1 (6 bases). V was cut by 8 bases and J by 5 bases, with 12 bases left in between. Per the germline V gene, CDR1 is MDHEN and CDR2 is SYDVKM. This CDR3 region has 12 residues. The DNA for the CDR3 is TGTGCCAGCGGGGGGGCCCAGTATGGCTACACCTTC. As protein: CASGGAQYGYTF.